This entry describes one TCR beta chain. Measured with immunoSEQ multiplex PCR; TCRdb has only the in-frame clones, and not every one. The sample has about 28,000 clones; 90% to 95% are singletons. The data are from a study of OX40 agonist ivuxolimab in advanced cancers. The CDR3 consists of 15 residues. The germline V gene has CDR1 LGHNA and CDR2 YSLEER. The trim removed 4 bases at V and 3 bases at J, leaving 4 bases unmatched. V usage is TRBV4-3 and J usage is TRBJ1-3; 9 bases are a match to TRBD1. Material: CD4+ or CD8+ T cells sorted from blood, obtained in a trial of the OX40 agonist ivuxolimab. The receptor was derived from an adult with an advanced solid tumor such as melanoma, head and neck, liver or kidney cancer. The CDR3 region is CASSPDRGIGNTIYF. Written as DNA, the CDR3 is TGCGCCAGCAGCCCCGACAGGGGGATTGGAAACACCATATATTTT.